What follows are 4 T cell receptor beta chains derived from one specimen sequenced in a study of OX40 agonist ivuxolimab in advanced cancers. The method was immunoSEQ multiplex PCR; TCRdb's version includes in-frame clones alone and lacks a portion of them. The table records tens of thousands of clones, roughly 81% of them present only once. This sample comprised CD4+ or CD8+ T cells sorted from blood, obtained in a trial of the OX40 agonist ivuxolimab. The receptors stem from an adult with an advanced solid tumor such as melanoma, head and neck, liver or kidney cancer.

The chain has TRBV21-1 and TRBJ2-3; TRBD2, as called in the table, went unchecked against the DNA. TRBV21-1 is a recognized pseudogene. The CDR3 has 19 residues. This CDR3 reads CASSFTELTSGKSTDTQYF. CDR3 sequence (DNA): TGTGCCAGCAGCTTCACGGAGCTAACTAGCGGGAAGAGCACAGATACGCAGTATTTT.

The rearrangement links TRBV5-1 to TRBJ1-4; a weak D match, TRBD1 (6 bases). Deletions cut 4 bases from V and 10 bases from J, with 20 bases between. There are 15 residues in the CDR3. Germline V gene sequence: CDR1 SGHRS, CDR2 YFSETQ. CDR3 sequence: CASSQQTQGQGKLFF. The CDR3 nucleotides read TGCGCCAGCAGCCAACAGACACAGGGTCAAGGAAAACTGTTTTTT.

The chain has TRBV2 and TRBJ1-2; tentative D call: TRBD1 (5 bases). The V gene lost 5 bases and the J gene lost 5 bases, with 15 bases spanning the gap. Germline lookup yields CDR1 SNHLY and CDR2 FYNNEI. This CDR3 is 14 amino acids long. CDR3 DNA: TGTGCCAGCAGTTGGGACCGAAAGCTTTATGGCTACACCTTC. Its translation: CASSWDRKLYGYTF.

This clone was observed once. This chain uses TRBV10-3 with TRBJ2-3, with 10 bases fitting TRBD2. In germline, CDR1 is ENHRY, CDR2 SYGVKD. The junction had 10 bases not matched to a gene; V was cut back by 0 bases and J by 1 base. This CDR3 is built from 19 residues. Here the CDR3 reads CAISESRASGSWGTDTQYF. CDR3 DNA: TGTGCCATCAGTGAGTCGAGGGCTAGCGGGAGTTGGGGCACAGATACGCAGTATTTT.